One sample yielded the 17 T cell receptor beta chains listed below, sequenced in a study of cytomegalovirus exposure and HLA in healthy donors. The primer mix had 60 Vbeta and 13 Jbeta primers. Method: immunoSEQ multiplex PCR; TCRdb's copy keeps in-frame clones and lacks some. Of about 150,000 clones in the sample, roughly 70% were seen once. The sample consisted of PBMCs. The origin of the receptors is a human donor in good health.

The CDR3 protein is CSVLFRGGAYEQYF. The CDR3 DNA reads as TGCAGCGTTTTATTTAGAGGGGGGGCCTACGAGCAGTACTTC. The rearrangement links TRBV29-1 to TRBJ2-7; tentative D call: TRBD2 (7 bases). The CDR3 is 14 residues long. Germline CDR1 reads SQVTM; CDR2 reads ANQGSEA. Trimming pared 5 bases from V and 2 bases from J, leaving 16 bases between.

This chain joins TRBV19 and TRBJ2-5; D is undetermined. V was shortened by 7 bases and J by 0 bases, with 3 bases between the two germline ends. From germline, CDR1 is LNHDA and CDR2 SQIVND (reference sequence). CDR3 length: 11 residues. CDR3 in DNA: TGTGCCAGTACCGACCAAGAGACCCAGTACTTC. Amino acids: CASTDQETQYF.

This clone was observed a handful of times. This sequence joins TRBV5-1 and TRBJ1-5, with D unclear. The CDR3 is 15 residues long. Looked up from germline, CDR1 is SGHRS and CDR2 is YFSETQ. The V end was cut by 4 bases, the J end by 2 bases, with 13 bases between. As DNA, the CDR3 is TGCGCCAGCAGCCCCGCGGGAGCGCGCAATCAGCCCCAGCATTTT. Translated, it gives CASSPAGARNQPQHF.

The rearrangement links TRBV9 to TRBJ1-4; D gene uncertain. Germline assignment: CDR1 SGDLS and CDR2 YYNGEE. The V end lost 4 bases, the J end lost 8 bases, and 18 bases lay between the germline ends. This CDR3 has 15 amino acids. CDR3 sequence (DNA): TGTGCCAGCAGCACCGAGGGAGGTCTAGGGGAAAAACTGTTTTTT. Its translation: CASSTEGGLGEKLFF.

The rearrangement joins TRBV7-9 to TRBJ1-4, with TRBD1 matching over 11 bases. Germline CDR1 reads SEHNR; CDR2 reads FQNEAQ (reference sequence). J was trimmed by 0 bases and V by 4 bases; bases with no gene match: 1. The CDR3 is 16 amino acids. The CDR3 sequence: CASSWGQGATNEKLFF. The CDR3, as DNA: TGTGCCAGCAGCTGGGGACAGGGGGCAACTAATGAAAAACTGTTTTTT.

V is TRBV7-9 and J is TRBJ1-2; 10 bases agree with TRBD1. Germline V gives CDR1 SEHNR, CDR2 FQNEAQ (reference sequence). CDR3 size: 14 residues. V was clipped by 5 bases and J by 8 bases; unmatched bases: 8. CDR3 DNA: TGTGCCAGCAGCGTAGACAGGGGGCATCGAGGCTACACCTTC. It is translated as CASSVDRGHRGYTF.

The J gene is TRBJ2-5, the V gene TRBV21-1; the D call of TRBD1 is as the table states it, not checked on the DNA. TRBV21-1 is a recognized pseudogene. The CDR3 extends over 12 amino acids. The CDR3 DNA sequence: TGTGCCAGGATGGAGGGGGCGGAGACCCAGTACTTC. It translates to CARMEGAETQYF.

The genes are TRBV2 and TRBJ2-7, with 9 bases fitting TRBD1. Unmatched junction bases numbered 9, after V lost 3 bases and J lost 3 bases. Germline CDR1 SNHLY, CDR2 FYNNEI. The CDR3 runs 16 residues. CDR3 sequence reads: CASSDPGETGGYEQYF. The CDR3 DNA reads TGTGCCAGCAGTGACCCCGGGGAGACAGGGGGCTACGAGCAGTACTTC.

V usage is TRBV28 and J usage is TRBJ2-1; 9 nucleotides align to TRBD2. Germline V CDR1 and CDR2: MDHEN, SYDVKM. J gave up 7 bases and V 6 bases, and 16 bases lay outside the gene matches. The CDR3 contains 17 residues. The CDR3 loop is CASRDSSGTSGWNEQFF. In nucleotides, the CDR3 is TGTGCCAGCAGGGATTCTAGCGGGACAAGTGGGTGGAATGAGCAGTTCTTC.

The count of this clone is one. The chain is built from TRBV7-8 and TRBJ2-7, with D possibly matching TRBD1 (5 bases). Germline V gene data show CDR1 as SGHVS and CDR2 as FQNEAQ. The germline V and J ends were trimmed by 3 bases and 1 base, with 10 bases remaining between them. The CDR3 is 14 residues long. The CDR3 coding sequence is TGTGCCAGCAGCTTTGGGGCCAGGTCCTACGAGCAGTACTTC. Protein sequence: CASSFGARSYEQYF.

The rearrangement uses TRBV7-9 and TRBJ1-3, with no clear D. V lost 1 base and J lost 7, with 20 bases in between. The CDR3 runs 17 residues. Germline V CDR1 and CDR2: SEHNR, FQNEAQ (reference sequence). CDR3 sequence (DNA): TGTGCCAGCAGCTTAGGGAGGACCGGCCTGTCGTTGAACACCATATATTTT. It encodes CASSLGRTGLSLNTIYF.

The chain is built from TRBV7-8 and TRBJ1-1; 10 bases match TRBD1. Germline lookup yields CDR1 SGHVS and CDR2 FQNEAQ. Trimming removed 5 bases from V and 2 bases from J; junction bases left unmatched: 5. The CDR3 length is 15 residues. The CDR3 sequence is CASSQRTGGNTEAFF. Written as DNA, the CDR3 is TGTGCCAGCAGCCAAAGGACAGGGGGAAACACTGAAGCTTTCTTT.

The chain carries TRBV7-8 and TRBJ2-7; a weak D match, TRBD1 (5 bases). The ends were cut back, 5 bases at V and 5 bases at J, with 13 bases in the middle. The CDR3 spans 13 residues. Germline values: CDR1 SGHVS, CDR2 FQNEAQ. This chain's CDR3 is CASSPRGLNEQYF. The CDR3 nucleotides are TGTGCCAGCAGCCCAAGGGGTTTGAACGAGCAGTACTTC.

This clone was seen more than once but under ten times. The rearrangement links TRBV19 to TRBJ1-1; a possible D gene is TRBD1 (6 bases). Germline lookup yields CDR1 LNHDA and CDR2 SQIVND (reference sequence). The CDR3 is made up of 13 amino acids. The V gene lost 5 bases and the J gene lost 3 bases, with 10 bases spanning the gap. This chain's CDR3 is CASSPQGYTEAFF. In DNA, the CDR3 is TGTGCCAGTAGTCCACAGGGCTACACTGAAGCTTTCTTT.

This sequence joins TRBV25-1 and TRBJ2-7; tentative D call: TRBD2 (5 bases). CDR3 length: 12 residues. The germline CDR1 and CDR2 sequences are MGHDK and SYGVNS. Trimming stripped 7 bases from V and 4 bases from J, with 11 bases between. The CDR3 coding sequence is TGTGCCAGCACCCAAACGGGGTACGAGCAGTACTTC. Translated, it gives CASTQTGYEQYF.

The CDR3 coding sequence is TGCGCCAGCAGCTTGGGAAGGACTACTCAGGGCAATGAGCAGTTCTTC. This gives the protein CASSLGRTTQGNEQFF. The J gene is TRBJ2-1, the V gene TRBV5-1; D is possibly TRBD2 (6 bases). This CDR3 region has 16 residues. Trimming shortened V by 0 bases and J by 6 bases, and 16 bases separated the two germline ends. CDR1 is SGHRS, CDR2 YFSETQ, per germline.

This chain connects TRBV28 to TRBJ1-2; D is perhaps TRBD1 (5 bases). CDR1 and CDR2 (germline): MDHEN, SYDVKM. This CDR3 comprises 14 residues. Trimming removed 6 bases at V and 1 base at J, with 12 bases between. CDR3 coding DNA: TGTGCCAGCAGACCGCCCGGGGGTAACTATGGCTACACCTTC. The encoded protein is CASRPPGGNYGYTF.